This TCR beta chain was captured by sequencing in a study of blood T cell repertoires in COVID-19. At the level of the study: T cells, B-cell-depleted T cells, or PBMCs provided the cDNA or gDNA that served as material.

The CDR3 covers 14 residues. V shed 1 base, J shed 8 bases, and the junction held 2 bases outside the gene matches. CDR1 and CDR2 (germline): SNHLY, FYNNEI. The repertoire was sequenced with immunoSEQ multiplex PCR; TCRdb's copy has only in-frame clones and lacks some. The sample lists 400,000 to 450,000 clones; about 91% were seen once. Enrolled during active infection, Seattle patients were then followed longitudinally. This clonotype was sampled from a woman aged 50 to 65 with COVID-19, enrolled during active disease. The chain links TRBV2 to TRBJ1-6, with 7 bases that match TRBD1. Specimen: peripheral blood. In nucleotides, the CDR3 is TGTGCCAGCAGTGAAGAGGGGGCGTATTCACCCCTCCACTTT. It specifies CASSEEGAYSPLHF.